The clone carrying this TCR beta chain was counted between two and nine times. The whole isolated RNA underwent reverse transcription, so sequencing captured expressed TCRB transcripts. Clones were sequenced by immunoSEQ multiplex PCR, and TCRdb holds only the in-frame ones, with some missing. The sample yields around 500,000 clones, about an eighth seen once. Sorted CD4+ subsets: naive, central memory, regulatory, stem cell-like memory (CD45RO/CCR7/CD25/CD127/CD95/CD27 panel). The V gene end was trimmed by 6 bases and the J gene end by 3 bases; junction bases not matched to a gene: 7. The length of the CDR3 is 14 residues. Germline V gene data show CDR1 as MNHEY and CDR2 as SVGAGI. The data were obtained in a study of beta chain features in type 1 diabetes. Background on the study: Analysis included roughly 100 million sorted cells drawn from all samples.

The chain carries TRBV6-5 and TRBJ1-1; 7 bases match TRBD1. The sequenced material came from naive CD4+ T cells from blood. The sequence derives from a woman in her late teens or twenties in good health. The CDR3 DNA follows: TGTGCCAGCAGGGGGACAGCTGGACACACTGAAGCTTTCTTT. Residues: CASRGTAGHTEAFF.